This T cell receptor (beta chain) was identified during a study of T cell repertoires in cytomegalovirus infection. Study overall: Public TCR beta signature analysis indicated the presence of both CMV infection and matching HLA type.

This clonotype was seen a few times. Trimming shortened V by 3 bases and J by 3 bases, and 15 bases separated the two germline ends. This CDR3 spans 15 amino acids. CDR1 is MDHEN and CDR2 is SYDVKM in the germline V gene. TCRdb recomputed calls from the reads with MiXCR, one row per CDR3 protein. The sample yields roughly 200,000 distinct CDR3 sequences, about 18% seen once. The clonotype comes from a human donor in good health (CMV status not recorded). Some clones in this sample may be carry-over from other donors' samples. The sequenced sample was CD8+ T cells from PBMCs. The genes are TRBV28 and TRBJ2-7; weak D call: TRBD1 (6 bases). The CDR3 loop is CASSLGAVLGYEQYF. In nucleotides, the CDR3 is TGTGCCAGCAGTTTGGGGGCAGTCCTAGGCTACGAGCAGTACTTC.